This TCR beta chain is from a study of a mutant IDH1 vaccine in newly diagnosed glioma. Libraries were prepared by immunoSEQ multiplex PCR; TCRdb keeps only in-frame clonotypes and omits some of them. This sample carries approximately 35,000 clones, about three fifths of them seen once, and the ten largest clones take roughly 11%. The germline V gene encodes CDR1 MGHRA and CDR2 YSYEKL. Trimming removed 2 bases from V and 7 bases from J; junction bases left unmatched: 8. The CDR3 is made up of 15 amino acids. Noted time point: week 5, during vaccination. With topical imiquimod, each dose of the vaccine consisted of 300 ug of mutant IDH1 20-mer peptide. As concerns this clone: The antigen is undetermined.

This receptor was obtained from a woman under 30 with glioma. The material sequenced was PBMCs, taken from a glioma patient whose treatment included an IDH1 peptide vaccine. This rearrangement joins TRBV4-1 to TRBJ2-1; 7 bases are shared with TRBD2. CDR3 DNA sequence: TGCGCCAGCAGCCAATATCGGGGGGATACAAATGAGCAGTTCTTC. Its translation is CASSQYRGDTNEQFF.